This is a list of T cell receptor beta chains from one sample in a study of CD8 T cells in Susac syndrome. Each CDR3 protein is one row after TCRdb ran MiXCR on the immunoSEQ multiplex PCR reads. In the table there are some 300,000 distinct CDR3 sequences, over 75% of which are singletons. The sequencing sample was made of CD8+ T cells from PBMCs. The receptors originated from a human donor with multiple sclerosis. The CDR3 runs from the conserved cysteine through the conserved F or W. The D gene is left open where the match is weak. The listing skips clone size in some rows; elsewhere it reads once, few, many or a size class.

j_call: TRBJ2-2
clone_size: .
d_call: .
v_call: TRBV5-1
cdr3_aa: CASSLTGLGELFF
cdr3_nt: TGCGCCAGCAGCTTGACAGGCCTAGGGGAGCTGTTTTTT

j_call: TRBJ2-1
clone_size: .
d_call: .
v_call: TRBV9
cdr3_aa: CASSGGQDPYNEQFF
cdr3_nt: TGTGCCAGCAGCGGGGGGCAGGATCCCTACAATGAGCAGTTCTTC

j_call: TRBJ1-4
clone_size: .
d_call: TRBD1
v_call: TRBV6-5
cdr3_aa: CASRTGTGSEKLFF
cdr3_nt: TGTGCCAGCAGAACCGGGACAGGGAGTGAAAAACTGTTTTTT

j_call: TRBJ1-1
clone_size: .
d_call: .
v_call: TRBV5-1
cdr3_aa: CASSLSELSEAFF
cdr3_nt: TGCGCCAGCAGCTTGAGCGAGCTTTCTGAAGCTTTCTTT

j_call: TRBJ2-7
clone_size: .
d_call: TRBD1
v_call: TRBV12-3/TRBV12-4
cdr3_aa: CASSQGTGSSYEQYF
cdr3_nt: TGTGCCAGCAGTCAGGGGACAGGGAGCTCCTACGAGCAGTACTTC

j_call: TRBJ1-2
clone_size: .
d_call: .
v_call: TRBV20-1
cdr3_aa: CSAKKGNYGYTF
cdr3_nt: TGCAGTGCTAAGAAGGGGAACTATGGCTACACCTTC

j_call: TRBJ2-2
clone_size: .
d_call: .
v_call: TRBV9
cdr3_aa: CASSVGISGNTGELFF
cdr3_nt: TGTGCCAGCAGCGTAGGAATTAGCGGGAACACCGGGGAGCTGTTTTTT

j_call: TRBJ2-7
clone_size: .
d_call: TRBD2
v_call: TRBV5-1
cdr3_aa: CASSLGSGNYEQYF
cdr3_nt: TGCGCCAGCAGCTTGGGGAGCGGGAACTACGAGCAGTACTTC

j_call: TRBJ2-7
clone_size: .
d_call: .
v_call: TRBV29-1
cdr3_aa: CSVRSTKGYSYEQYF
cdr3_nt: TGCAGCGTTCGGAGTACCAAGGGTTACTCCTACGAGCAGTACTTC

j_call: TRBJ2-7
clone_size: .
d_call: .
v_call: TRBV19
cdr3_aa: CASSMYAQQYYEQYF
cdr3_nt: TGTGCCAGTAGTATGTATGCACAGCAGTACTACGAGCAGTACTTC

j_call: TRBJ2-2
clone_size: .
d_call: TRBD2
v_call: TRBV19
cdr3_aa: CASSPTSGNTGELFF
cdr3_nt: TGTGCCAGTAGTCCGACTAGCGGGAACACCGGGGAGCTGTTTTTT

j_call: TRBJ2-1
clone_size: once
d_call: TRBD2
v_call: TRBV7-9
cdr3_aa: CASSLTGGSRPHEQFF
cdr3_nt: TGTGCCAGCAGCTTAACGGGAGGGAGTAGACCCCATGAGCAGTTCTTC

j_call: TRBJ1-6
clone_size: .
d_call: .
v_call: TRBV28
cdr3_aa: CASSPPPDRLSSYNSPLHF
cdr3_nt: TGTGCCAGCAGTCCCCCCCCCGACAGGCTCAGCTCCTATAATTCACCCCTCCACTTT

j_call: TRBJ2-1
clone_size: .
d_call: .
v_call: TRBV12-3/TRBV12-4
cdr3_aa: CASSSGVGEQFF
cdr3_nt: TGTGCCAGCAGTTCAGGGGTAGGTGAGCAGTTCTTC

j_call: TRBJ2-7
clone_size: once
d_call: .
v_call: TRBV14
cdr3_aa: CASSRMAGHTTYEQYF
cdr3_nt: TGTGCCAGCAGCCGTATGGCAGGACATACGACCTACGAGCAGTACTTC

j_call: TRBJ2-1
clone_size: .
d_call: .
v_call: TRBV6-2/TRBV6-3
cdr3_aa: CASRWGHNEQFF
cdr3_nt: TGTGCCAGCAGATGGGGACACAATGAGCAGTTCTTC

j_call: TRBJ1-2
clone_size: .
d_call: .
v_call: TRBV20-1
cdr3_aa: CSARDRTVDYGYTF
cdr3_nt: TGCAGTGCTAGAGATAGGACTGTAGACTATGGCTACACCTTC

j_call: TRBJ2-5
clone_size: .
d_call: .
v_call: TRBV12-3/TRBV12-4
cdr3_aa: CASSLRRDEPETQYF
cdr3_nt: TGTGCCAGCAGTTTAAGGCGGGATGAACCGGAGACCCAGTACTTC

j_call: TRBJ1-2
clone_size: .
d_call: TRBD1
v_call: TRBV29-1
cdr3_aa: CSVEAGQGPYYGYTF
cdr3_nt: TGCAGCGTTGAAGCAGGACAGGGGCCTTACTATGGCTACACCTTC

j_call: TRBJ1-2
clone_size: .
d_call: .
v_call: TRBV24-1
cdr3_aa: CATSDPRTRHHGYTF
cdr3_nt: TGTGCCACCAGTGACCCCCGCACCCGACATCATGGCTACACCTTC

j_call: TRBJ2-7
clone_size: .
d_call: TRBD2
v_call: TRBV28
cdr3_aa: CASSLSKWTSGSPSSYEQYF
cdr3_nt: TGTGCCAGCAGTTTATCAAAATGGACTAGCGGGAGCCCCTCGTCCTACGAGCAGTACTTC

j_call: TRBJ1-5
clone_size: .
d_call: .
v_call: TRBV20-1
cdr3_aa: CSANTGNQPQHF
cdr3_nt: TGCAGTGCTAATACAGGGAATCAACCCCAGCATTTT

j_call: TRBJ2-3
clone_size: .
d_call: TRBD2
v_call: TRBV2
cdr3_aa: CASSGVNLAASSTDTQYF
cdr3_nt: TGTGCCAGCAGTGGAGTTAATCTAGCGGCGAGTAGCACAGATACGCAGTATTTT

j_call: TRBJ1-2
clone_size: .
d_call: TRBD1
v_call: TRBV28
cdr3_aa: CASNHGQVYYGYTF
cdr3_nt: TGTGCCAGCAACCACGGACAGGTCTACTATGGCTACACCTTC

j_call: TRBJ1-4
clone_size: .
d_call: .
v_call: TRBV27
cdr3_aa: CASSLSRNEKLFF
cdr3_nt: TGTGCCAGCAGTTTATCCAGAAATGAAAAACTGTTTTTT

j_call: TRBJ2-5
clone_size: .
d_call: TRBD2
v_call: TRBV6-2/TRBV6-3
cdr3_aa: CASSYGIGSGRRETQYF
cdr3_nt: TGTGCCAGCAGTTACGGCATCGGTAGCGGGAGGAGGGAGACCCAGTACTTC

j_call: TRBJ2-2
clone_size: .
d_call: TRBD2
v_call: TRBV6-1
cdr3_aa: CASSEAGLAGVTGELFF
cdr3_nt: TGTGCCAGCAGTGAAGCTGGACTAGCGGGAGTTACCGGGGAGCTGTTTTTT

j_call: TRBJ2-2
clone_size: .
d_call: TRBD2
v_call: TRBV9
cdr3_aa: CASSARTSGTSTGELFF
cdr3_nt: TGTGCCAGCAGCGCCAGGACTAGCGGGACCTCAACCGGGGAGCTGTTTTTT

j_call: TRBJ2-1
clone_size: .
d_call: .
v_call: TRBV6-2/TRBV6-3
cdr3_aa: CASSLGGEYKGQFF
cdr3_nt: TGTGCCAGCAGTTTAGGAGGGGAGTACAAGGGGCAGTTCTTC

j_call: TRBJ1-2
clone_size: once
d_call: .
v_call: TRBV19
cdr3_aa: CASSMWDGDLYGYTF
cdr3_nt: TGTGCCAGTAGTATGTGGGACGGAGACCTTTATGGCTACACCTTC

j_call: TRBJ2-7
clone_size: .
d_call: .
v_call: TRBV11-2
cdr3_aa: CASSLLREQYF
cdr3_nt: TGTGCCAGCAGCCTTCTTAGGGAGCAGTACTTC

j_call: TRBJ2-1
clone_size: .
d_call: TRBD1
v_call: TRBV12-3/TRBV12-4
cdr3_aa: CASRPTGGWNEQFF
cdr3_nt: TGTGCCAGCAGGCCGACAGGGGGGTGGAATGAGCAGTTCTTC

j_call: TRBJ2-2
clone_size: .
d_call: .
v_call: TRBV19
cdr3_aa: CASSIAATGELFF
cdr3_nt: TGTGCCAGTAGTATAGCGGCAACCGGGGAGCTGTTTTTT

j_call: TRBJ2-1
clone_size: .
d_call: TRBD2
v_call: TRBV28
cdr3_aa: CASRGGYNEQFF
cdr3_nt: TGTGCCAGTCGGGGGGGCTACAATGAGCAGTTCTTC

j_call: TRBJ1-1
clone_size: .
d_call: .
v_call: TRBV29-1
cdr3_aa: CSVSGGELNTEAFF
cdr3_nt: TGCAGCGTTTCGGGGGGGGAGCTGAACACTGAAGCTTTCTTT

j_call: TRBJ2-5
clone_size: .
d_call: TRBD2
v_call: TRBV28
cdr3_aa: CASTPVGLAALETQYF
cdr3_nt: TGTGCCAGCACTCCCGTGGGACTAGCGGCATTAGAGACCCAGTACTTC

j_call: TRBJ2-7
clone_size: .
d_call: .
v_call: TRBV29-1
cdr3_aa: CSVTERAYEQYF
cdr3_nt: TGCAGCGTTACGGAAAGAGCCTACGAGCAGTACTTC

j_call: TRBJ2-5
clone_size: .
d_call: TRBD2
v_call: TRBV7-7
cdr3_aa: CASSFTSGTFGETQYF
cdr3_nt: TGTGCTAGCAGCTTTACTAGCGGGACCTTCGGGGAGACCCAGTACTTC

j_call: TRBJ2-1
clone_size: .
d_call: .
v_call: TRBV28
cdr3_aa: CASSPAPSYNEQFF
cdr3_nt: TGTGCCAGCAGTCCGGCCCCCTCCTACAATGAGCAGTTCTTC

j_call: TRBJ2-5
clone_size: .
d_call: .
v_call: TRBV4-3
cdr3_aa: CASSQDPHPGSGTQYF
cdr3_nt: TGCGCCAGCAGCCAAGATCCCCACCCCGGCTCCGGGACCCAGTACTTC

j_call: TRBJ2-3
clone_size: once
d_call: TRBD2
v_call: TRBV11-2
cdr3_aa: CASSSGLAGADTQYF
cdr3_nt: TGTGCCAGCAGCTCGGGACTAGCGGGAGCAGATACGCAGTATTTT

j_call: TRBJ1-5
clone_size: .
d_call: .
v_call: TRBV5-1
cdr3_aa: CASSEGLSSNQPQHF
cdr3_nt: TGCGCCAGCAGCGAAGGACTTTCTAGCAATCAGCCCCAGCATTTT

j_call: TRBJ1-2
clone_size: .
d_call: TRBD1
v_call: TRBV20-1
cdr3_aa: CSARGQGGIYGYTF
cdr3_nt: TGCAGTGCTAGAGGACAGGGGGGGATCTATGGCTACACCTTC

j_call: TRBJ1-5
clone_size: .
d_call: .
v_call: TRBV27
cdr3_aa: CASSLSGSDYSNQPQHF
cdr3_nt: TGTGCCAGCAGTTTATCTGGAAGTGATTATAGCAATCAGCCCCAGCATTTT

j_call: TRBJ2-1
clone_size: .
d_call: .
v_call: TRBV7-6
cdr3_aa: CASSLSSGVGYNEQFF
cdr3_nt: TGTGCCAGCAGCTTATCTTCGGGAGTGGGATACAATGAGCAGTTCTTC

j_call: TRBJ2-7
clone_size: .
d_call: .
v_call: TRBV27
cdr3_aa: CASSLWFPQGKDSYEQYF
cdr3_nt: TGTGCCAGCAGTTTATGGTTCCCACAGGGTAAGGATTCCTACGAGCAGTACTTC

j_call: TRBJ2-1
clone_size: .
d_call: TRBD2
v_call: TRBV19
cdr3_aa: CASHSGLADNEQFF
cdr3_nt: TGTGCCAGCCACTCGGGACTAGCTGACAATGAGCAGTTCTTC

j_call: TRBJ2-1
clone_size: .
d_call: .
v_call: TRBV6-2/TRBV6-3
cdr3_aa: CASSSSWAPEQFF
cdr3_nt: TGTGCCAGCAGTTCGAGCTGGGCCCCTGAGCAGTTCTTC

j_call: TRBJ2-1
clone_size: .
d_call: TRBD1
v_call: TRBV9
cdr3_aa: CASSAWGTGGNEQFF
cdr3_nt: TGTGCCAGCAGCGCCTGGGGGACAGGAGGCAATGAGCAGTTCTTC

j_call: TRBJ2-3
clone_size: .
d_call: .
v_call: TRBV3-1
cdr3_aa: CASSPSRASVYTDTQYF
cdr3_nt: TGTGCCAGCAGCCCTTCCCGGGCATCGGTTTACACAGATACGCAGTATTTT

j_call: TRBJ2-1
clone_size: .
d_call: TRBD1
v_call: TRBV14
cdr3_aa: CASSQGWGRDRGNSYNEQFF
cdr3_nt: TGTGCCAGCAGCCAAGGCTGGGGGCGGGACAGGGGCAACTCCTACAATGAGCAGTTCTTC

j_call: TRBJ1-4
clone_size: .
d_call: .
v_call: TRBV5-6
cdr3_aa: CASSIPFGDEKLFF
cdr3_nt: TGTGCCAGCAGCATCCCGTTCGGGGATGAAAAACTGTTTTTT

j_call: TRBJ1-1
clone_size: .
d_call: .
v_call: TRBV30
cdr3_aa: CAWSVGRGHTEAFF
cdr3_nt: TGTGCCTGGAGTGTCGGGCGGGGGCACACTGAAGCTTTCTTT

j_call: TRBJ2-7
clone_size: .
d_call: .
v_call: TRBV20-1
cdr3_aa: CSARARGTGSYEQYF
cdr3_nt: TGCAGTGCTAGAGCAAGGGGGACGGGTTCCTACGAGCAGTACTTC

j_call: TRBJ2-1
clone_size: .
d_call: TRBD1
v_call: TRBV7-2
cdr3_aa: CASSPRTGWGYNEQFF
cdr3_nt: TGTGCCAGCAGCCCCAGGACAGGCTGGGGTTACAATGAGCAGTTCTTC